This T cell receptor beta chain was profiled in a study of cytomegalovirus exposure and HLA in healthy donors (TCRdb year 2017). Study-wide context: An earlier analysis of a few hundred of the donors reported 250 to 300 Gb of sequence data and 100 million to 120 million unique TCR beta sequences obtained from roughly 180 million T cells. To predict cytomegalovirus infection status, the study combined high-throughput TCR immunosequencing, statistical association of individual TCRs with disease status, and machine learning. To decide whether each TCR beta V gene segment behaved as functional or pseudogenic, an earlier analysis of some 600 of the donors relied on high-throughput TCR beta sequencing. The study aimed to test whether signatures of past pathogen exposure could be identified by cataloging public T cell receptors. In the later analysis, no new phenotypic data were used to find candidate immune exposures; instead, reliance was placed on TCR beta sequences and their occurrence across donors. All discovery cohort repertoires had been generated on a single sequencing platform. Genome-wide SNP genotypes for about 55% of the roughly 670 donors were used in a later genetic analysis, which treated that subset as a discovery cohort. The number of typed donors differed by locus: roughly 620-640 for A, B, C, DRB1 and DQB1; roughly 510 for DQA1; 606 for DPA1; and some 450 for DPB1. Using immunosequencing, the study profiled T cell repertoires from 500 to 800 subjects and related those repertoires to cytomegalovirus serostatus. Across some 400 genotyped donors of the cohort, an average of approximately 220,000 unique TCR beta nucleotide sequences per donor were sequenced, and roughly a sixth of those sequences were non-productive. HLA typing included class I and class II loci at four-digit resolution. Approximately 310 gigabases of sequencing data and 78 million or so unique TCR sequences were included in an early release covering about 700 HLA-typed donors. The genetic ancestry cluster associated with self-reported Caucasian donors included 70% to 85% of the roughly 390 genotyped donors. Four or five DR-DQ haplotypes were handled as single units for association and clustering because linkage in the cohort was strong. To study patterns of TCR occurrence, a later analysis re-analyzed previously published TCR beta repertoires from 550 to 800 donors and added high-resolution HLA genotyping. Donor age, sex, ethnicity and CMV serostatus were compiled alongside the repertoire data. Along with the roughly 670-subject first cohort, a separate validation cohort of over a hundred different subjects was used.

About this clone: The antigen it recognizes is unknown. Base qualities are missing; no much larger clone stands one base away.

Library prep was done by the immunoSEQ multiplex PCR assay. For the multiplex PCR, a mixture combining 60 forward primers for TCR Vbeta segments and 13 reverse primers for TCR Jbeta segments was used. The CDR3 region of rearranged TCR beta genes was amplified from genomic DNA by a multiplex PCR assay. Amplified TCR beta libraries were sequenced as 87-base-pair reads on the Illumina HiSeq System. From the authors' description of their analysis: Across the 500 to 850 repertoires, a later analysis counted roughly 84 million unique TCR beta chains, around 11 million of which were shared by at least two donors. Raw reads were error-corrected and collapsed into unique sequences by a nearest-neighbor algorithm in which closely related sequences were merged to remove PCR and sequencing errors. CDR3 sequences were aligned to IMGT reference sequences to assign V, D and J gene segments. For a sequence to be retained, a match of at least six nucleotides to both a V gene segment and a J gene segment was required. A rearrangement was called productive if the CDR3 had no stop codons and remained in frame with V and J, and every other rearrangement was called non-productive. Following IMGT convention, CDR3 was defined as the stretch from the second conserved V-encoded cysteine to the conserved J-encoded phenylalanine. The earlier analysis of about 500 of the donors excluded sequences that lacked an unambiguous match to a single V gene segment. In an earlier analysis of approximately 590 of the donors, V segments were called functional above 56.7% productive rearrangements and were called segregating when the between-donor standard deviation exceeded 5%. A statistical classification framework was developed to diagnose cytomegalovirus status using the catalog of TCR beta chain sequences. A later analysis assigned V and J genes by comparing TCR nucleotide sequences with IMGT/GENE-DB human TR gene sequences. In a later analysis, CDR3 sequences and most-parsimonious VDJ recombination scenarios were assigned using the TCRdist pipeline. In a later analysis, each TCR beta chain was defined by its CDR3 amino acid sequence together with its V-gene family, and reads without a unique V-gene family were excluded. To address suspected cross-contamination and a sequencing artifact, a later analysis removed around 600 highly shared, low-generation-probability nucleotide sequences. In a later analysis, a clonal expansion index was calculated for each public chain from normalized within-repertoire ranks of inferred template counts. In a later analysis, generation probabilities were computed with a VDJ recombination model fitted to out-of-frame rearrangements, and the resulting probabilities were checked against IGoR. In a later analysis, hypergeometric tests were used to score TCR-TCR, TCR-HLA and TCR-CMV co-occurrence, with a repertoire-size bias correction applied to TCR pairs. In a later analysis, false discovery rates were estimated by permuting HLA or CMV assignments 20 times. In a later analysis, co-occurring TCRs were grouped using DBSCAN, and TCRdist sequence similarity was added for clustering within HLA-allele-positive subsets. For co-occurrence clustering, repertoires with fewer than 30,000 or more than 120,000 public chains were excluded, along with 5 or 6 repertoires with anomalous nucleotide sharing. TCRdb carries this immuneACCESS record with in-frame sequences only. Its versions omit some clonotypes, under half of them owing to an unresolved V gene in the studies checked, with the rest unexplained. That table is the source of V, J and clone size, and D and trimming were worked out from the DNA. The sample profile shows approximately 170,000 clones; just over 75% of them were found once. The top ten clonotypes cover about 1.6% of the sample.

The cohort consisted of more than 650 healthy bone marrow donors. At the time of sampling, every cohort member was nominally healthy, though immune exposures that went unrecorded were likely present. The donor was CMV seronegative and was included in the group of a few hundred seronegative cohort members. A peripheral blood sample was collected from each donor, and TCR beta sequencing was performed on peripheral blood mononuclear cells. The Qiagen DNeasy Blood Extraction Kit was used to extract genomic DNA from the blood cell samples. The investigation overall reported the following: The cohort was sequenced for TCR beta chains only, and without alpha or paired-chain data the features that could be detected were limited. A later genetic analysis reported fewer N-insertions in productive TCRs among donors in an Asian-associated ancestry cluster than the roughly 650-donor mean. Most CMV-associated TCR beta chains appeared to be HLA-restricted in a later analysis, and the HLA associations seemed to be driven largely by CMV exposure. Compared with equally common non-associated chains, HLA-associated TCR beta chains in a later analysis were more clonally expanded and had lower generation probabilities. A further reported finding was that TCR beta sequences accurately predicted the HLA-A and HLA-B alleles for most subjects in the first cohort. The authors suggested that the approach could potentially be extended to other disease states and immunological phenotypes. Because HLA typing was unavailable for some donors at each locus, only the typed subset was used in association tests. Across donors, most TCR sequences were observed very rarely, whereas some public TCRs were present in many individuals. Broadly in line with IMGT annotations, most TCR beta V segments showed up in productive rearrangements about 90% or about 30% of the time in an earlier analysis of around 550 of the donors. Presence/absence analyses assumed roughly uniform sequencing depth across donors, an assumption that may not hold. Because counts were too low, some 17 rarely observed V segments, including chromosome 9 orphons, were left out of the earlier analysis of over 550 of the donors. A later analysis found that TCR association rates varied across HLA loci, with DRB1 alleles showing the most associated TCRs and HLA-C alleles the fewest. Immune exposure information for the cohort was limited to CMV serostatus. In a later genetic analysis, a missense DCLRE1C variant was associated with V-gene and J-gene trimming of TCR beta chains, and the association was replicated in an independent cohort. A few of the identified cytomegalovirus-associated TCR beta chains were confirmed in vitro to be specific for cytomegalovirus antigens. In both the original and validation cohorts, the classifier was reported to diagnose cytomegalovirus status with high specificity and sensitivity. When HLA alleles, especially DR and DQ, strongly co-occurred, TCR associations were difficult to assign to individual alleles. The study listed 164 TCR beta chains as associated with cytomegalovirus. Specific HLA alleles were associated with more than 15,000 TCR beta sequences at a false discovery rate of 0.05 in a later analysis. Correlated functional status among segregating V segments might reflect linkage disequilibrium, but an unknown experimental factor could not be ruled out. According to a later analysis, parvovirus B19, influenza, CMV and Epstein-Barr virus appeared linked to several top co-occurrence clusters. The sequencing pipeline was judged likely to have produced a cluster of highly shared sequence variants as a technical artifact.

The sequence was obtained from a man in his forties in good health and CMV-seronegative. The specimen sequenced was PBMCs.

The CDR3 is CASSFRDREVHEQYF. The DNA sequence follows: TGTGCCAGCAGTTTTAGGGACAGGGAAGTCCACGAGCAGTACTTC. The chain was built from TRBV28 and TRBJ2-7, with 9 middle bases fitting TRBD1. Based on the germline V gene, the CDR1 and CDR2 sequences are MDHEN and SYDVKM. Trimming removed 3 bases from V and 5 bases from J; the gene matches leave 8 bases unexplained. Its CDR3 holds 15 amino acids, cysteine through phenylalanine. Only the CDR3 part of the read is kept: 45 bases, read in frame from the first base.